The rows below give T cell receptor beta chains drawn from one sample of a study of blood T cell repertoires in COVID-19. The protocol was immunoSEQ multiplex PCR, while the TCRdb copy is restricted to in-frame clones and leaves out a portion. The top ten clones hold 6.6% of a sample with roughly 69,000 clones, about nine tenths of them seen once. Sequencing used peripheral blood. These receptors all come from a man aged 50 to 59 with active COVID-19. The CDR3 runs from the conserved cysteine through the conserved F or W. A D gene is named only where the DNA matches it firmly. Not all rows give a size; the values are once, few, many and, for expanded clones, a class.

.	TRBV4-1	TRBJ1-2	TRBD1	CASSPRTGGNYGYTF	TGCGCCAGCAGCCCCCGGACAGGGGGAAACTATGGCTACACCTTC
.	TRBV19	TRBJ2-3	.	CASSNSGFITDTQYF	TGTGCCAGTAGTAATAGCGGATTTATCACAGATACGCAGTATTTT
.	TRBV6-5	TRBJ1-1	.	CASTDEGGVTEAFF	TGTGCCAGCACCGACGAGGGAGGGGTCACTGAAGCTTTCTTT
.	TRBV15	TRBJ2-5	TRBD1	CATSRSGGIETQYF	TGTGCCACCAGCAGATCAGGGGGAATAGAGACCCAGTACTTC
.	TRBV11-1	TRBJ1-6	TRBD1	CASSPGQGNSPLHF	TGTGCCAGCAGCCCGGGACAGGGTAATTCACCCCTCCACTTT
.	TRBV19	TRBJ1-3	.	CASSILSGVGNTIYF	TGTGCCAGTAGTATCCTCTCGGGGGTCGGGAACACCATATATTTT
.	TRBV12-5	TRBJ2-1	.	CASGLVPTGEVNNEQFF	TGTGCTAGTGGTTTGGTACCCACAGGGGAGGTCAACAATGAGCAGTTCTTC
.	TRBV6-5	TRBJ1-2	.	CASEVVTHYGYTF	TGTGCCAGCGAGGTCGTCACACACTATGGCTACACCTTC
.	TRBV10-3	TRBJ1-1	TRBD1	CAIRRQGDTEAFF	TGTGCCATCAGGCGACAGGGCGACACTGAAGCTTTCTTT
.	TRBV5-6	TRBJ1-1	TRBD1	CASSLGPPTGDATEAFF	TGTGCCAGCAGCTTGGGGCCACCAACAGGGGACGCCACTGAAGCTTTCTTT
.	TRBV5-6	TRBJ2-7	TRBD1	CASSQGDRAYEQYF	TGTGCCAGCAGCCAAGGGGACAGGGCTTACGAGCAGTACTTC
.	TRBV3-1/TRBV3-2	TRBJ2-1	TRBD1	CASSQVGVRQGEMFF	TGTGCCAGCAGCCAAGTTGGCGTGAGGCAGGGGGAAATGTTCTTC
.	TRBV4-3	TRBJ2-1	TRBD1	CASSPQRIGTGANEQFF	TGCGCCAGCAGCCCCCAAAGGATTGGGACAGGGGCCAATGAGCAGTTCTTC
.	TRBV9	TRBJ1-5	TRBD1	CASSVEDRANQPQHF	TGTGCCAGCAGCGTAGAGGACAGGGCCAATCAGCCCCAGCATTTT
.	TRBV6-6	TRBJ1-2	.	CASSYQSPGGYTF	TGTGCCAGCAGTTACCAAAGTCCGGGAGGCTACACCTTC
once	TRBV2	TRBJ2-2	TRBD1	CATSGTARTGELFF	TGTGCCACCTCCGGGACAGCGCGTACCGGGGAGCTGTTTTTT
.	TRBV9	TRBJ2-7	TRBD1	CASSVDAGGDEQYF	TGTGCCAGCAGCGTAGATGCAGGGGGAGACGAGCAGTACTTC
.	TRBV7-2	TRBJ1-1	.	CASSLDRINTEAFF	TGTGCCAGCAGCTTAGACAGAATAAACACTGAAGCTTTCTTT
.	TRBV28	TRBJ1-4	.	CASSFSGTINEKLFF	TGTGCCAGCAGTTTTTCCGGGACTATTAATGAAAAACTGTTTTTT
.	TRBV27	TRBJ2-1	TRBD2	CASSLVPSGYNEQFF	TGTGCCAGCAGTTTAGTTCCTAGCGGGTACAATGAGCAGTTCTTC
.	TRBV11-3	TRBJ2-1	TRBD2	CASSSLKTQREKNEQFF	TGTGCCAGCAGCTCCTTAAAGACTCAGCGGGAGAAGAATGAGCAGTTCTTC
.	TRBV5-6	TRBJ1-6	.	CASSLLGGGNSPLHF	TGTGCCAGCAGCTTGTTGGGGGGAGGGAATTCACCCCTCCACTTT
once	TRBV5-8	TRBJ1-2	.	CASSWGVIVGRNYGYTF	TGTGCCAGCAGCTGGGGGGTAATCGTAGGGCGAAACTATGGCTACACCTTC
.	TRBV24-1	TRBJ2-3	.	CATREHKGLREDTQYF	TGTGCCACCAGAGAGCATAAAGGACTGCGGGAAGATACGCAGTATTTT
.	TRBV27	TRBJ2-2	.	CASSFSGIAGELFF	TGTGCCAGCAGTTTTTCAGGCATTGCCGGGGAGCTGTTTTTT
.	TRBV30	TRBJ2-7	TRBD1	CAWSPPGQGAYEQYF	TGTGCCTGGAGTCCCCCGGGACAGGGGGCCTACGAGCAGTACTTC
.	TRBV18	TRBJ2-2	TRBD1	CASSPNRGRGTGELFF	TGTGCCAGCTCACCAAACAGGGGCCGAGGCACCGGGGAGCTGTTTTTT
.	TRBV28	TRBJ1-5	.	CASRPPRQVNQPQHF	TGTGCCAGCAGACCCCCGAGACAGGTTAATCAGCCCCAGCATTTT
.	TRBV19	TRBJ2-1	TRBD1	CASSARTGGAYNEQFF	TGTGCCAGTAGTGCCAGGACAGGGGGCGCTTACAATGAGCAGTTCTTC
.	TRBV19	TRBJ2-3	TRBD2	CATGTSGSTDTQYF	TGTGCCACCGGGACTAGCGGATCCACAGATACGCAGTATTTT
.	TRBV3-1/TRBV3-2	TRBJ2-4	.	CASSRDRKGENIQYF	TGTGCCAGCAGCCGGGATCGAAAGGGGGAAAACATTCAGTACTTC
.	TRBV7-2	TRBJ1-1	TRBD1	CASRPDRGTEAFF	TGTGCCAGCAGACCCGACAGGGGAACTGAAGCTTTCTTT
.	TRBV24-1	TRBJ2-7	TRBD1	CATSDLTQGAYEQYF	TGTGCCACCAGTGATTTAACACAGGGGGCCTACGAGCAGTACTTC
.	TRBV24-1	TRBJ1-4	TRBD1	CATSDPRTGEEKLFF	TGTGCCACCAGTGATCCCAGGACAGGAGAGGAAAAACTGTTTTTT
.	TRBV12-3/TRBV12-4	TRBJ1-2	.	CASSPQTDSYTF	TGTGCCAGCAGCCCCCAGACAGATTCCTACACCTTC
.	TRBV9	TRBJ1-3	.	CASSVEQGRNTIYF	TGTGCCAGCAGCGTAGAACAGGGCAGAAACACCATATATTTT
.	TRBV28	TRBJ1-2	.	CASSLTTPNYGYTF	TGTGCCAGCAGTTTAACGACACCCAACTATGGCTACACCTTC
.	TRBV4-1	TRBJ2-1	TRBD2	CASSQDTGGVFDEQFF	TGCGCCAGCAGCCAAGATACGGGGGGGGTGTTCGATGAGCAGTTCTTC
.	TRBV29-1	TRBJ1-1	.	CSSNGGGLTEAFF	TGCAGCTCAAATGGGGGGGGTCTAACTGAAGCTTTCTTT
.	TRBV7-6	TRBJ1-4	.	CASSSSYGANEKLFF	TGTGCCAGCAGCTCCAGCTACGGGGCTAATGAAAAACTGTTTTTT